This T cell receptor (beta chain) was retrieved from a study of T-cell reconstitution after alpha-beta-depleted transplantation in children. General study points: In patients about two months after transplant, alpha-beta T cells reportedly arose from several hundred expanded graft clones. Most T-cell counts and diversity one year after the transplant came from T cells that were newly produced. Diversity of TCRbeta at day 60 was high in some patients, arising from surviving recipient T cells and thymic progenitors.

Unique molecular identifiers were used to barcode this TCRbeta library. TCRdb re-called the PCR reads through MiXCR, storing one row per CDR3 protein. The sample has about 300,000 distinct CDR3 sequences; around a tenth are singletons. This clonotype was seen ten or more times. What it binds is not known. CDR1 and CDR2 from the germline V gene are SGHVS and FQNEAQ. V gave up 7 bases and J gave up 8 bases, with 27 bases separating them. The CDR3 covers 17 residues. This clonotype was obtained from a boy younger than two with acute myeloid leukemia, due to receive a stem cell transplant. The gene calls are TRBV7-8 and TRBJ2-1; D gene unclear. Sequenced here: PBMCs, sampled before TCRalphabeta/CD19-depleted stem cell transplant. The CDR3 DNA reads as TGTGCCAGCACCATGGTTATCTGGCCCGGACCGAATCATGAGCAGTTCTTC. Its translation: CASTMVIWPGPNHEQFF.